The present TCR beta chain was sequenced within a study of cytomegalovirus exposure and HLA in healthy donors. Looking at the study overall: A prior analysis found roughly 110 million unique TCR beta sequences from about 179 million T cells. The study's findings and limits: A list of more than 150 TCR beta chains associated with cytomegalovirus was given. Available immune exposure information was restricted to CMV serostatus only. A later analysis linked a missense DCLRE1C variant to TCR beta V- and J-gene trimming.

Concerning this clone itself: Its antigen is as yet unknown. One junction end disagrees with the germline gene, perhaps due to a read error.

The PCR contained 60 Vbeta and 13 Jbeta primers. The repertoire was sequenced with immunoSEQ multiplex PCR; TCRdb's copy has only in-frame clones and lacks some. The table has more than 100,000 clones, around 79% seen once. The germline V gene encodes CDR1 LNHDA and CDR2 SQIVND (reference sequence). The CDR3 extends over 14 amino acids. The J gene is TRBJ2-2, the V gene TRBV19; weak D call: TRBD2 (6 bases). The sample consisted of PBMCs. This clonotype was sampled from a woman aged 40 to 55 in good health and CMV-seronegative. As DNA, the CDR3 is TGTGCCGGTAGAGCCAGTTCGGGGGTCGGGGAGCTGTTTTTT. Translating gives CAGRASSGVGELFF.